This TCR beta chain was sequenced for a study of shared clonotypes between healthy human individuals. Trimming pared 5 bases from V and 0 bases from J, leaving 7 bases between. CDR1 is WSHSY and CDR2 is SAAADI in the germline V gene. The CDR3 is 13 residues long. Some clones are missing from TCRdb's copy, which holds only in-frame ones; the method was immunoSEQ multiplex PCR. The table lists some 1,600,000 clones, 98% of them singletons. The clonotype was recovered from a man younger than 45 in good health. The rearrangement links TRBV10-2 to TRBJ1-2; D is uncertain. Sequences were obtained from naive CD4+ T cells sorted from blood. Stated subset: CD45RA+ positively selected. CDR3 nucleotide sequence: TGCGCCAGCAGTCAGACGGCTAACTATGGCTACACCTTC. It codes for CASSQTANYGYTF.